These 10 T cell receptor beta chains were all obtained from the same sample, sequenced in a study of T cell responses to AZD1222 COVID-19 vaccine. Repertoires were generated with immunoSEQ multiplex PCR, while TCRdb's copy carries only in-frame clones and drops some. The data show 130,000 or so clones, 85% to 95% seen once. Material: peripheral blood, obtained on day 0 of MenACWY control vaccination. All receptors derive from an adult in good health.

This chain connects TRBV29-1 to TRBJ2-7, with D perhaps TRBD1 (6 bases). CDR3 length equals 13 residues. Trimming took 7 bases from V and 3 from J, leaving 16 bases between them. The germline gives CDR1 SQVTM, CDR2 ANQGSEA. The CDR3 DNA follows: TGCAGCGCCGCCGAGGACAGTTTCTACGAGCAGTACTTC. It encodes CSAAEDSFYEQYF.

The rearrangement joins TRBV6-1 to TRBJ1-3; no reliable D call. CDR1 and CDR2 (germline): MNHNS, SASEGT. V was pared by 6 bases and J by 6 bases, with 18 bases between. This CDR3 has 15 amino acids. The CDR3 DNA follows: TGTGCCAGCAGCAACTCCGGGAGTCCTGAAAACACCATATATTTT. Translated: CASSNSGSPENTIYF.

The gene calls are TRBV7-2 and TRBJ1-5, with no clear D. Looked up from germline, CDR1 is SGHTA and CDR2 is FQGNSA. V lost 5 bases and J lost 2, with 10 bases in between. The CDR3 contains 14 residues. The CDR3 sequence is CASSPPGGNQPQHF. The CDR3 coding sequence is TGTGCCAGCAGCCCCCCCGGAGGCAATCAGCCCCAGCATTTT.

The rearrangement joins TRBV4-2 to TRBJ2-7; D is perhaps TRBD1 (5 bases). Germline CDR1 LGHNA, CDR2 YNFKEQ. V was shortened by 3 bases and J by 0 bases, with 9 bases between the two germline ends. The CDR3 totals 14 residues. CDR3 amino acids: CASSHQGNSYEQYF. Written as DNA, the CDR3 is TGTGCCAGCAGCCATCAGGGAAACTCCTACGAGCAGTACTTC.

V and J are TRBV12-3 or TRBV12-4 and TRBJ2-1; D ambiguous. This CDR3 has 12 amino acids. Deletions cut 0 bases from V and 13 bases from J, with 10 bases between. The CDR3 spells CASSLASVEQFF. DNA for the CDR3: TGTGCCAGCAGTTTAGCTTCGGTAGAACAGTTCTTC.

This clone was seen a handful of times. The CDR3 region is CASSPYQGTSSYNSPLHF. Written as DNA, the CDR3 is TGTGCCAGCTCACCATACCAGGGAACGAGCTCCTATAATTCACCCCTCCACTTT. V and J are TRBV18 and TRBJ1-6; D may be TRBD1 (5 bases). This CDR3 region has 18 residues. Germline V gene lookup returns CDR1 KGHSH and CDR2 LQKENI. The ends were cut back, 2 bases at V and 0 bases at J, with 14 bases in the middle. Variable domain in full (rest from reference TRBV18 and TRBJ1-6): NAGVMQNPRHLVRRRGQEARLRCSPMKGHSHVYWYRQLPEEGLKFMVYLQKENIIDESGMPKERFSAEFPKEGPSILRIQQVVRGDSAAYFCASSPYQGTSSYNSPLHFGNGTRLTVT.

The chain joins TRBV29-1 to TRBJ2-6, with TRBD2 matching over 7 bases. The germline V gene has CDR1 SQVTM and CDR2 ANQGSEA. Trimming at V came to 6 bases and at J to 2 bases, leaving 10 bases not matched to a gene. This CDR3 has 16 residues. CDR3 in DNA: TGCAGCGTGTGGGGACGGGAGGTGACTGGGGCCAACGTCCTGACTTTC. Its translation: CSVWGREVTGANVLTF.

The rearrangement links TRBV3-1 (or the pseudogene TRBV3-2) to TRBJ2-1; no clear D. Germline V gene data show CDR1 as LGHDT and CDR2 as YNNKEL (reference sequence). The ends were cut back, 6 bases at V and 8 bases at J, with 5 bases in the middle. This CDR3 is 10 amino acids long. In DNA form, the CDR3 reads TGTGCCAGCAGTGGATATGAGCAGTTCTTC. It encodes CASSGYEQFF.

The J gene is TRBJ1-1, the V gene TRBV4-2; TRBD1 matches at 9 bases. Per the germline V gene, CDR1 is LGHNA and CDR2 is YNFKEQ. This CDR3 has 12 residues. Unmatched junction bases numbered 0, after V lost 0 bases and J lost 10 bases. Here the CDR3 reads CASSQEGQGAFF. CDR3 DNA sequence: TGTGCCAGCAGCCAAGAGGGACAGGGAGCTTTCTTT.

The gene calls are TRBV29-1 and TRBJ1-1; the D is unclear. CDR3 size: 13 residues. Looked up from germline, CDR1 is SQVTM and CDR2 is ANQGSEA. V gave up 3 bases and J gave up 0 bases, with 8 bases separating them. The CDR3 DNA reads as TGCAGCGTTGAGTCCCGGCTGAACACTGAAGCTTTCTTT. Translation gives CSVESRLNTEAFF. Full variable domain (remainder filled in from reference TRBV29-1 and TRBJ1-1): SAVISQKPSRDICQRGTSLTIQCQVDSQVTMMFWYRQQPGQSLTLIATANQGSEATYESGFVIDKFPISRPNLTFSTLTVSNMSPEDSSIYLCSVESRLNTEAFFGQGTRLTVV.